This T cell receptor beta chain was captured in a study of cytomegalovirus exposure and HLA in healthy donors. The PCR ran on 60 Vbeta and 13 Jbeta primers. Measured with immunoSEQ multiplex PCR; TCRdb has only the in-frame clones, and not every one. Found here are about 130,000 clones, around 77% of them singletons; the top ten hold around 1.9%. General study findings and limits: Overall, approximately 180 TCR beta chains were annotated as cytomegalovirus-associated. Later analysis suggested most CMV-associated TCR beta chains were HLA-restricted. Specificity for CMV antigens was confirmed in vitro for a few of the CMV-associated chains. For presence/absence analyses, sequencing depth was assumed to be roughly uniform across donors.

On this clone: The antigen remains unidentified.

The length of the CDR3 is 18 residues. Per germline, CDR1 MNHEY and CDR2 SMNVEV (reference sequence). The V gene end was trimmed by 4 bases and the J gene end by 0 bases; junction bases not matched to a gene: 4. V is TRBV27 and J is TRBJ2-6, with 12 bases matching TRBD2. This sequence was found in a woman in her forties or fifties in good health and CMV-seronegative. Material for sequencing was PBMCs. CDR3 nucleotides: TGTGCCAGCAGTTCCCTGACTAGCGGGAGCTCTGGGGCCAACGTCCTGACTTTC. Translated, it gives CASSSLTSGSSGANVLTF.